The clone carrying this TCR beta chain was counted only a few times. Germline V gene sequence: CDR1 KGHDR, CDR2 SFDVKD. CDR3 length: 15 amino acids. The germline V and J ends were trimmed by 5 bases and 5 bases, with 18 bases remaining between them. This specimen belongs to a study of blood T cell repertoires in COVID-19. Libraries were prepared by immunoSEQ multiplex PCR; TCRdb keeps only in-frame clonotypes and omits some of them. The data contain 120,000 to 150,000 clones, roughly 76% of them singletons. The chain uses TRBV24-1 and TRBJ2-7; D might be TRBD2 (5 bases). The sequenced sample was peripheral blood. The sequence was collected from a human donor with acute or convalescent COVID-19. The donor label of this sample is uncertain. The CDR3 DNA is TGTGCCACCAGTGCTACGGGCACTTTGAGGGACGAGCAGTACTTC. Protein sequence: CATSATGTLRDEQYF.